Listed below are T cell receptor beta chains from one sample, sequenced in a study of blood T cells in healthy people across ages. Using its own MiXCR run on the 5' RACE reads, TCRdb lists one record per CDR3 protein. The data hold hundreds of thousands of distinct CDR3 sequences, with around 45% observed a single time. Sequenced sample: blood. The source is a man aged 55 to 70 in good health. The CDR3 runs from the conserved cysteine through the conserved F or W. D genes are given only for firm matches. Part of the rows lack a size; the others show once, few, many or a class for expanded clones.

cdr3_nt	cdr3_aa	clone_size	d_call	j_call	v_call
TGTGCCTGGAGTGTACACTGGGAGACCCAGTACTTC	CAWSVHWETQYF	-	-	TRBJ2-5	TRBV30
TGTGCCAGCAGCGTAACAGGGGAAAAACTGTTTTTT	CASSVTGEKLFF	-	-	TRBJ1-4	TRBV5-6
TGTGCCATCAGTTCGGACAGGGGAGGGACCCAGTACTTC	CAISSDRGGTQYF	-	TRBD1	TRBJ2-5	TRBV10-3
TGCAGCGCCTCGTTGACAGGGGGCTTCAGGCAGTACTTC	CSASLTGGFRQYF	few	TRBD1	TRBJ2-7	TRBV29-1
TGTGCCGGCAGTTGGGGACGACAGGGGTATGGCTACACCTTC	CAGSWGRQGYGYTF	-	TRBD1	TRBJ1-2	TRBV28
TGCGCCAGCAGCCAACCCCCACAGGGGGCCTACACCGGGGAGCTGTTTTTT	CASSQPPQGAYTGELFF	few	TRBD1	TRBJ2-2	TRBV4-3
TGTGCCAGCAGTTACAACAGCGGGGGGGCTAATGAGCAGTTCTTC	CASSYNSGGANEQFF	few	TRBD2	TRBJ2-1	TRBV6-2/TRBV6-3
TGTACCAGCAGTTTTGGGTTCACAGATACGCAGTATTTT	CTSSFGFTDTQYF	-	-	TRBJ2-3	TRBV27
TGTGCCAGCAGCTTTAGCGGGGGGCCCAACGAGCAGTACTTC	CASSFSGGPNEQYF	few	TRBD2	TRBJ2-7	TRBV7-2
TGTGCCAGCAGCTTCCAGATCAATGAGCAGTTCTTC	CASSFQINEQFF	few	-	TRBJ2-1	TRBV7-2
TGTGCCAGCAGCAAGGACAGGGGGCCGGATGGCTACACCTTC	CASSKDRGPDGYTF	-	TRBD1	TRBJ1-2	TRBV13
TGTGCCAGCAGCCTTGACTACAGCACAGATACGCAGTATTTT	CASSLDYSTDTQYF	many	-	TRBJ2-3	TRBV7-2
TGTGCCAGCAGCCGTGAAGAACCTAACTATGGCTACACCTTC	CASSREEPNYGYTF	-	-	TRBJ1-2	TRBV21-1
TGCAGTGCTAGAGGGGAAGACGGGACGACTAACCTGTACTTC	CSARGEDGTTNLYF	-	-	TRBJ2-7	TRBV20-1
TGTGCCAGCAGTGATGGGAAAACTAGCGGGGCCTACAATGAGCAGTTCTTC	CASSDGKTSGAYNEQFF	-	TRBD2	TRBJ2-1	TRBV25-1